The rows below give T cell receptor delta chains drawn from one sample of a study of Vδ1+ human thymocytes. TCRdb re-called the multiplex PCR reads through CATT. The table records 50,000 to 75,000 delta-chain clones, around 15% of them present only once. Material for sequencing was Vdelta1+ gamma-delta thymocytes from the thymus. Receptors were obtained from a girl under three years old who had congenital heart surgery. Both conserved end residues are part of each CDR3. Fields, in order: V gene, clone size, D gene, J gene, CDR3 DNA, CDR3 protein. D genes are given only for firm matches. The listing skips clone size in some rows; elsewhere it reads once, few, many or a size class.

V: TRDV1
size: few
D: TRDD3
J: TRDJ1
DNA: TGTGCTCTTGGGGAACTCCTCGCTGGGGGATTACAGGTCGTTAAACTCATCTTT
CDR3: CALGELLAGGLQVVKLIF

V: TRDV1
size: -
D: -
J: TRDJ1
DNA: TGTGCTCTTGGGGAAGATCGCATTCCTACGGCCAAATTTGACTGGGGGTTCACCGATAAACTCATCTTT
CDR3: CALGEDRIPTAKFDWGFTDKLIF

V: TRDV1
size: -
D: -
J: TRDJ1
DNA: TGTGCTCTTGGGGATACTTATCGGTACACCGATAAACTCATCTTT
CDR3: CALGDTYRYTDKLIF

V: TRDV1
size: -
D: TRDD3
J: TRDJ1
DNA: TGTGCTCTTGGGGAACGTCCTCCCCTGGGGGATACCAGACTTTTCGATAAACTCATCTTT
CDR3: CALGERPPLGDTRLFDKLIF

V: TRDV1
size: -
D: -
J: TRDJ1
DNA: TGTGCTCTTGGGGAGAAGGAGCGCCCTCCAAATAACACCGATAAACTCATCTTT
CDR3: CALGEKERPPNNTDKLIF

V: TRDV1
size: -
D: TRDD3
J: TRDJ1
DNA: TGTGCTCTTGGGAACCCCGGCTGTTGTGGAGTACTGGGGGAACGCTACACCGATAAACTCATCTTT
CDR3: CALGNPGCCGVLGERYTDKLIF

V: TRDV1
size: few
D: -
J: TRDJ1
DNA: TGTGCTCTTGGGGACCACTTAATCAACCTTAAGGAGACCGATAAACTCATCTTT
CDR3: CALGDHLINLKETDKLIF

V: TRDV2
size: few
D: TRDD3
J: TRDJ1
DNA: TGTGCCTGTGACACCGTTTTTGACTGGGGGATACCCGTGGGCGATAAACTCATCTTT
CDR3: CACDTVFDWGIPVGDKLIF

V: TRDV1
size: few
D: TRDD3
J: TRDJ1
DNA: TGTGCTCTTGGGGAAACCCCCCACCCTGGGGGATCCCCTGTCTTGTACACCGATAAACTCATCTTT
CDR3: CALGETPHPGGSPVLYTDKLIF

V: TRDV1
size: few
D: TRDD3
J: TRDJ1
DNA: TGTGCTCTTGGGGAACTGGAGTCGTCGCGCACTGGGGATTGTTCCTTCTTCGATAAACTCATCTTT
CDR3: CALGELESSRTGDCSFFDKLIF

V: TRDV2
size: medium-sized
D: TRDD3
J: TRDJ1
DNA: TGTGCCTGTGACCAATCCTCTATGGGGGATACGTCGTTCACCGATAAACTCATCTTT
CDR3: CACDQSSMGDTSFTDKLIF

V: TRDV1
size: few
D: TRDD3
J: TRDJ1
DNA: TGTGCTCTTGGGGAACTAGTGCCGGGGCGGGGGATTGACACCGATAAACTCATCTTT
CDR3: CALGELVPGRGIDTDKLIF

V: TRDV1
size: -
D: -
J: TRDJ1
DNA: TGTGCTCTTGGGGAAATAGAGTCCTCGCTCACTTTATACACCGATAAACTCATCTTT
CDR3: CALGEIESSLTLYTDKLIF

V: TRDV1
size: few
D: TRDD3
J: TRDJ1
DNA: TGTGCTCTTGGGGAACTAGCCCTTCCTCCTACTGGGGGATATTCCCCCACCGATAAACTCATCTTT
CDR3: CALGELALPPTGGYSPTDKLIF

V: TRDV1
size: -
D: TRDD3
J: TRDJ1
DNA: TGTGCTCTTGGGGAACTGGAGGGAGGACCAACTGGGGGGATGATCGATAAACTCATCTTT
CDR3: CALGELEGGPTGGMIDKLIF

V: TRDV1
size: few
D: TRDD3
J: TRDJ1
DNA: TGTGCTCTTGGTCAACTGGCGCCAAATGTACTGGGGGATCTGGTGTACACCGATAAACTCATCTTT
CDR3: CALGQLAPNVLGDLVYTDKLIF

V: TRDV1
size: few
D: TRDD2
J: TRDJ1
DNA: TGTGCTCTTGGGGACAGCCTTCCTAGTCCCAAACTGGTTGGTCCTAACCCTCGGAGAACCACCGATAAACTCATCTTT
CDR3: CALGDSLPSPKLVGPNPRRTTDKLIF

V: TRDV1
size: few
D: -
J: TRDJ1
DNA: TGTGCTCTTGGGGAACTAGGACCACGCGTGGTGGGGGTCCACACCGATAAACTCATCTTT
CDR3: CALGELGPRVVGVHTDKLIF

V: TRDV1
size: -
D: -
J: TRDJ1
DNA: TGTGCTCTTGGGGAATGGCCTTCCTCCGTACTGGGTCTGTACACCGATAAACTCATCTTT
CDR3: CALGEWPSSVLGLYTDKLIF

V: TRDV1
size: few
D: TRDD3
J: TRDJ1
DNA: TGTGCTCTTGGGGAACTAGTAAACACCACTTCCTGGGCCCGAAACGTGGGGGATACCGGGAAACTCATCTTT
CDR3: CALGELVNTTSWARNVGDTGKLIF